The rows below give T cell receptor beta chains drawn from one sample of a study of cytomegalovirus exposure and HLA in healthy donors. Some clones are missing from TCRdb's copy, which holds only in-frame ones; the method was immunoSEQ multiplex PCR. The sample lists approximately 95,000 clones; about four fifths were seen once. What was sequenced was PBMCs. Receptors originate from a man between 18 and 35 years old in good health and CMV-seropositive. CDR3s include the opening cysteine and the closing phenylalanine or tryptophan. The D gene is left open where the match is weak. The size entry is marked missing in some rows and otherwise reads once, few, many or a size class.

V	J	D	size	DNA	CDR3
TRBV30	TRBJ1-2	TRBD1	-	TGTGCCTGGAGTACCCCGGACAGGTACTATGGCTACACCTTC	CAWSTPDRYYGYTF
TRBV6-1	TRBJ2-5	TRBD2	-	TGTGCCAGCAGGCGGGCGGGGGGTCAAGAGACCCAGTACTTC	CASRRAGGQETQYF
TRBV28	TRBJ2-3	TRBD2	-	TGTGCCAGCACCCCCCTAGCGGGACTCTCAGATACGCAGTATTTT	CASTPLAGLSDTQYF
TRBV7-9	TRBJ1-1	TRBD1	-	TGTGCCAGCAGCTTAGTAGGGGGCTACACTGAAGCTTTCTTT	CASSLVGGYTEAFF
TRBV9	TRBJ2-2	TRBD2	-	TGTGCCAGCACCGTGACTAGCGGGAACACCGGGGAGCTGTTTTTT	CASTVTSGNTGELFF
TRBV27	TRBJ1-1	-	-	TGTGCCGCCCTGGGGGGGACTGAAGCTTTCTTT	CAALGGTEAFF
TRBV5-1	TRBJ2-5	-	-	TGCGCCACCTCCTCCCGCGGAAGTACACAAGAGACCCAGTACTTC	CATSSRGSTQETQYF
TRBV7-9	TRBJ2-7	-	-	TGTGCCAGCAGCTTTCGGCAGGGGCCCCCCTACGAGCAGTACTTC	CASSFRQGPPYEQYF
TRBV2	TRBJ2-2	TRBD2	-	TGTGCCATCGGGATGACTAGCGGGGGGCCGAACACCGGGGAGCTGTTTTTT	CAIGMTSGGPNTGELFF
TRBV5-6	TRBJ2-4	-	-	TGTGCCAGCAGCTTGGCAGGGGTGGACATTCAGTACTTC	CASSLAGVDIQYF
TRBV18	TRBJ1-1	TRBD1	-	TGTGCCAGCTCACAAAAGGGACAGGGGCAAGCTTTCTTT	CASSQKGQGQAFF
TRBV6-5	TRBJ1-2	-	-	TGTGCCAGCGGAGTGGGAACAGGGACCCGAGGCTACACCTTC	CASGVGTGTRGYTF
TRBV9	TRBJ2-7	TRBD2	-	TGTGCCAGCAGCGTAGGAATAGCGGGCAGCTACGAGCAGTACTTC	CASSVGIAGSYEQYF
TRBV5-1	TRBJ2-5	TRBD2	few	TGCGCCAGCAGCCAATTCAGCGGGGGGATGGAGACCCAGTACTTC	CASSQFSGGMETQYF
TRBV14	TRBJ2-1	TRBD2	-	TGTGCCAGCAGCCAGTCGGGGGGGGGATACAATGAGCAGTTCTTC	CASSQSGGGYNEQFF
TRBV19	TRBJ2-7	-	-	TGTGCCAGTAGTTTTAACGGGGGAGAGCAGTACTTC	CASSFNGGEQYF
TRBV6-1	TRBJ1-2	TRBD1	-	TGTGCCAGCAGTGCGGACAGGGGAGATGGCTACACCTTC	CASSADRGDGYTF
TRBV9	TRBJ2-7	-	-	TGTGCCAGCAGCCCCGGACACGCAGGGGTTAGATCCTACGAGCAGTACTTC	CASSPGHAGVRSYEQYF
TRBV7-2	TRBJ2-7	-	-	TGTGCCAGCAGCACTCGTCGAGGGCTCGAGCAGTACTTC	CASSTRRGLEQYF
TRBV2	TRBJ1-5	-	-	TGTGCCAGCAGTGAAGCAGGACAACAAGGTCAGCCCCAGCATTTT	CASSEAGQQGQPQHF
TRBV6-1	TRBJ1-2	-	-	TGTGCCAGTCAATCCGGGAATGAAGGCTACACCTTC	CASQSGNEGYTF
TRBV7-9	TRBJ2-5	TRBD2	-	TGTGCCAGCATCAACGGGCGCGGGGGGGCTGGAGAGACCCAGTACTTC	CASINGRGGAGETQYF
TRBV18	TRBJ1-6	-	-	TGTGCCAGCTCGCCTTTGGGGGGGTATAATTCACCCCTCCACTTT	CASSPLGGYNSPLHF
TRBV21-1	TRBJ1-1	-	-	TGTGCCAGCAGCAAAGGGTCCGGGAAGAACACTGAAGCTTTCTTT	CASSKGSGKNTEAFF
TRBV18	TRBJ2-3	-	-	TGTGCCAGCTCACCAACCTACTACCCATCCTCAAGCACAGATACGCAGTATTTT	CASSPTYYPSSSTDTQYF
TRBV6-1	TRBJ1-5	TRBD1	-	TGTGCCAGCAGTGGCCTAGGACAGGGGTTAAATCAGCCCCAGCATTTT	CASSGLGQGLNQPQHF
TRBV27	TRBJ2-5	TRBD1	-	TGTGCCAGCAGTCGAAGGAGGCAACAGGGGGCGCAGGAGACCCAGTACTTC	CASSRRRQQGAQETQYF
TRBV6-1	TRBJ1-3	TRBD1	-	TGTGCCAGCAGGGAACAGGGGGCTGGAAACACCATATATTTT	CASREQGAGNTIYF
TRBV6-5	TRBJ2-7	TRBD1	-	TGTGCCAGCAGTTACGGACAGGGAGGATACGAGCAGTACTTC	CASSYGQGGYEQYF
TRBV13	TRBJ1-1	-	few	TGTGCCAGCAGGGCAGGGGTGAACACTGAAGCTTTCTTT	CASRAGVNTEAFF
TRBV13	TRBJ2-7	-	few	TGTGCCAGCAGCGTACCCCGGGGTAGCTACTACGAGCAGTACTTC	CASSVPRGSYYEQYF
TRBV13	TRBJ1-2	TRBD1	-	TGTGCCAGCAGCTCGGGACAGGGGGATGGCTACACCTTC	CASSSGQGDGYTF
TRBV28	TRBJ2-2	-	-	TGTGCCAGCAGCATTGACCCTTTCAGGGATCTGAACACCGGGGAGCTGTTTTTT	CASSIDPFRDLNTGELFF
TRBV6-1	TRBJ1-6	TRBD1	-	TGTGCCAGCAGTGGGGGCCGGGACAGGAGTAATTCACCCCTCCACTTT	CASSGGRDRSNSPLHF
TRBV27	TRBJ2-1	-	-	TGTGCCAGCGTCGGCGGGGGCGCCTACAATGAGCAGTTCTTC	CASVGGGAYNEQFF
TRBV30	TRBJ2-7	-	-	TGTGCCTGGAGTGCCGGGGTAGGCGAGCAGTACTTC	CAWSAGVGEQYF
TRBV2	TRBJ1-5	-	few	TGTGCCAGCAGTGCGGAGCTCTCCAATAATCAGCCCCAGCATTTT	CASSAELSNNQPQHF
TRBV5-1	TRBJ1-1	-	-	TGCGCCAGCAGCTTGGGACACCCCTTGGACACTGAAGCTTTCTTT	CASSLGHPLDTEAFF
TRBV5-1	TRBJ1-1	TRBD1	few	TGCGCCAGCAGTGTCCTCGGGGACAGGGTCTCTGAAGCTTTCTTT	CASSVLGDRVSEAFF
TRBV6-6	TRBJ2-6	-	medium-sized	TGTGCCAGCAGTTACTCACAGGGGGCCAACGTCCTGACTTTC	CASSYSQGANVLTF
TRBV5-6	TRBJ1-1	-	-	TGTGCCAGCAGCTTGTTCAGTAGTGATCCGGGAGACACTGAAGCTTTCTTT	CASSLFSSDPGDTEAFF
TRBV2	TRBJ2-1	TRBD1	-	TGTGCCAGCAGACTTACAGGGGTCTATGAGCAGTTCTTC	CASRLTGVYEQFF
TRBV18	TRBJ2-2	TRBD2	-	TGTGCCAGCTCTTCTGGACTAGCGGGGATCGGGGAGCTGTTTTTT	CASSSGLAGIGELFF
TRBV21-1	TRBJ1-6	-	-	TGTGCCAGCAGCGGACAGATCAATTCACCCCTCCACTTT	CASSGQINSPLHF
TRBV5-4	TRBJ2-7	TRBD2	-	TGTGCCAGCAGCGGAGCGGGGGTAACCTCCTACGAGCAGTACTTC	CASSGAGVTSYEQYF
TRBV19	TRBJ2-6	-	once	TGTGCCAGTAGTATGCAGGGCCCTGGGGCCAACGTCCTGACTTTC	CASSMQGPGANVLTF
TRBV10-3	TRBJ2-6	-	-	TGTGCCATCAGTGAGTCCGGGGGGCCTAGCTCTGGGGCCAACGTCCTGACTTTC	CAISESGGPSSGANVLTF
TRBV5-4	TRBJ1-6	-	-	TGTGCCAGCAGCTTTCTGTTACAGGCGATTACTCATAATTCACCCCTCCACTTT	CASSFLLQAITHNSPLHF
TRBV2	TRBJ2-5	TRBD2	-	TGTGCCAGCTCGCCTCACCCTAGCGGGGGGGCCGATCTGTTTAGGGAGACCCAGTACTTC	CASSPHPSGGADLFRETQYF
TRBV5-4	TRBJ1-1	-	-	TGTGCCAGCCAGGAGGCAGACATGAACACTGAAGCTTTCTTT	CASQEADMNTEAFF
TRBV6-5	TRBJ1-4	TRBD1	-	TGTGCCAGCAGTTACGGGACAGGGGTAAATGAAAAACTGTTTTTT	CASSYGTGVNEKLFF
TRBV4-1	TRBJ1-1	TRBD1	-	TGCGCCAGCAGCCAAGGCCCGGGACAGGGGACGAACACTGAAGCTTTCTTT	CASSQGPGQGTNTEAFF
TRBV4-2	TRBJ2-5	TRBD2	-	TGTGCCAGCAGCCAACTCAGCGGGGGGCTACAAGAGACCCAGTACTTC	CASSQLSGGLQETQYF
TRBV6-6	TRBJ2-2	TRBD1	-	TGTGCCAGCAGTTATCTACAGGGGTACACCGGGGAGCTGTTTTTT	CASSYLQGYTGELFF
TRBV7-9	TRBJ2-1	-	-	TGTGCCAGCAGCTTAGAAGTCCGACTCGAGCAGTTCTTC	CASSLEVRLEQFF
TRBV15	TRBJ1-4	TRBD1	few	TGTGCCACCAGCGGACCGGGACAGGGCGGTGAAAAACTGTTTTTT	CATSGPGQGGEKLFF
TRBV5-4	TRBJ1-1	-	-	TGTGCCAGCAGCCCGACGGGGAGTAACACTGAAGCTTTCTTT	CASSPTGSNTEAFF
TRBV11-2	TRBJ2-3	TRBD2	-	TGTGCCAGCAGCTTAGAGGGACTAGCCTCCGCAGATACGCAGTATTTT	CASSLEGLASADTQYF
TRBV9	TRBJ2-1	-	once	TGTGCCAGCAGCCTGGGGGCAGGGGAGTCCTACAATGAGCAGTTCTTC	CASSLGAGESYNEQFF
TRBV6-5	TRBJ1-4	-	-	TGTGCCAGCAGGATAAGTTTCAGTGAAAAACTGTTTTTT	CASRISFSEKLFF